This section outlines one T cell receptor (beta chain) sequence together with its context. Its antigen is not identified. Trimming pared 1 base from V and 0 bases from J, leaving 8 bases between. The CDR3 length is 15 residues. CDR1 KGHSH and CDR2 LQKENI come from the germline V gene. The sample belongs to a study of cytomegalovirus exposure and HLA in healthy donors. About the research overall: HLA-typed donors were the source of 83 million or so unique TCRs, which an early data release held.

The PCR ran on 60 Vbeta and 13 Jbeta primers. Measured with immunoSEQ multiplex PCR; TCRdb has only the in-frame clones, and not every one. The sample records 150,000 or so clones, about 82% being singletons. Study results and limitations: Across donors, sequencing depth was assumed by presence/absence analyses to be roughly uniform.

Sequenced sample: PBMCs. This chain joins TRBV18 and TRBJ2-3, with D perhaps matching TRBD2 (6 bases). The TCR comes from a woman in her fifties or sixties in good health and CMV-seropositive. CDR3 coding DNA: TGTGCCAGCTCACCACAGAGCGGGAGCACAGATACGCAGTATTTT. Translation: CASSPQSGSTDTQYF.